This entry features one T cell receptor beta chain sequence. This entry belongs to a study of cytomegalovirus exposure and HLA in healthy donors. Data came from immunoSEQ multiplex PCR; TCRdb stores just in-frame clones and leaves some out. The sample lists 150,000 to 200,000 clones, around 85% seen once, with approximately 15% in the top ten. Trimming shortened V by 1 base and J by 4 bases, and 8 bases separated the two germline ends. The germline V gene has CDR1 SEHNR and CDR2 FQNEAQ (reference sequence). The CDR3 spans 14 residues. The sequence was obtained from a man aged 18-30 years in good health and CMV-seropositive. The sequenced sample was PBMCs. V and J are TRBV7-9 and TRBJ2-1, with a tentative D call TRBD2 (5 bases). This CDR3 reads CASSLVTGYNEQFF. The CDR3 DNA sequence: TGTGCCAGCAGCTTAGTAACGGGGTACAATGAGCAGTTCTTC.